Listed here are 15 T cell receptor beta chains from one sample, sequenced in a study of control samples from healthy donors and cancer patients. Assay: immunoSEQ multiplex PCR; the TCRdb copy retains only in-frame clones and omits some. The sample yields some 89,000 clones, roughly 86% seen once. Source material: blood. All receptors derive from a man aged 30 to 39 in good health.

The chain is built from TRBV10-3 and TRBJ1-1; D uncertain. The V and J ends lost 0 bases and 3 bases respectively, with 5 bases between them. The CDR3 runs to 13 residues. CDR1 and CDR2 (germline): ENHRY, SYGVKD. The CDR3 DNA sequence: TGTGCCATCAGTGAGTCGCGGTACACTGAAGCTTTCTTT. The encoded protein is CAISESRYTEAFF.

The CDR3 here is CASNDRGSNQPQHF. CDR3 DNA sequence: TGTGCCAGCAACGACAGGGGGAGCAATCAGCCCCAGCATTTT. The chain carries TRBV6-6 and TRBJ1-5; 9 bases line up with TRBD1. Germline V gene data show CDR1 as MNHNY and CDR2 as SVGAGI (reference sequence). Losses at the gene ends were 7 bases for V and 1 base for J; bases not matched to a gene: 2. CDR3 size: 14 residues.

V usage is TRBV25-1 and J usage is TRBJ1-1; a possible D gene is TRBD1 (6 bases). Germline lookup yields CDR1 MGHDK and CDR2 SYGVNS. This CDR3 region has 15 residues. V lost 2 bases to trimming and J lost 10 bases, with 20 bases between them. CDR3 amino acids: CASSESGGRAFLAFF. For the CDR3, the DNA is TGTGCCAGCAGTGAAAGCGGGGGCAGGGCGTTCTTAGCTTTCTTT.

This chain connects TRBV5-1 to TRBJ2-2, with a tentative D call TRBD2 (7 bases). V lost 7 bases and J lost 2, with 9 bases in between. The CDR3 is 13 residues long. Germline V gene lookup returns CDR1 SGHRS and CDR2 YFSETQ. The CDR3 is CASGGANTGELFF. The DNA for the CDR3 is TGCGCCAGCGGGGGGGCAAACACCGGGGAGCTGTTTTTT.

This clone turned up a few times. The chain carries TRBV10-2 and TRBJ1-5, with D perhaps TRBD1 (6 bases). The CDR3 totals 13 residues. Between the trimmed V and J ends, which lost 7 bases and 6 bases, there was a span of 13 bases. Germline-derived CDR1 and CDR2 are WSHSY and SAAADI. The CDR3 DNA reads as TGCGCCAGCACTCAGGGGTCAGGTCAGCCCCAGCATTTT. As protein: CASTQGSGQPQHF.

This chain joins TRBV7-6 and TRBJ2-1; 7 bases align to TRBD2. Germline lookup yields CDR1 SGHVS and CDR2 FNYEAQ. CDR3 length: 14 residues. Trimming at V came to 0 bases and at J to 10 bases, leaving 6 bases not matched to a gene. CDR3 residues: CASSLALSGEEQFF. As DNA, the CDR3 is TGTGCCAGCAGCTTAGCCTTAAGCGGGGAAGAGCAGTTCTTC.

The chain carries TRBV10-1 and TRBJ2-1; D unresolved. There are 15 residues in the CDR3. Trimming removed 2 bases from V and 0 bases from J, with 8 bases in between. Germline values: CDR1 WNHNN, CDR2 SYGVQD (reference sequence). CDR3 protein: CASSEDGSSYNEQFF. DNA of the CDR3: TGCGCCAGCAGTGAGGACGGTAGCTCCTACAATGAGCAGTTCTTC.

V is TRBV6-6 and J is TRBJ2-1; 8 nucleotides agree with TRBD2. The germline CDR1 and CDR2 sequences are MNHNY and SVGAGI (reference sequence). The CDR3 covers 15 residues. The V segment lost 4 bases and the J segment 3 bases; nucleotides outside the gene matches: 5. In DNA form, the CDR3 reads TGTGCCAGCAGTTCCTTCAGCGGGGGCTACAATGAGCAGTTCTTC. This sequence encodes CASSSFSGGYNEQFF.

The J gene is TRBJ2-1, the V gene TRBV7-3; 7 nucleotides match TRBD1. The V gene end was trimmed by 5 bases and the J gene end by 2 bases; junction bases not matched to a gene: 3. Germline-derived CDR1 and CDR2 are SGHTA and FQGTGA. This CDR3 region has 14 residues. The CDR3, as DNA: TGTGCCAGCAGCCGCGACAGGGCCTACAATGAGCAGTTCTTC. Translated: CASSRDRAYNEQFF.

The rearrangement joins TRBV5-1 to TRBJ1-2, with 7 bases fitting TRBD1. V lost 4 bases to trimming and J lost 4 bases; unmatched junction nucleotides: 10. This CDR3 contains 15 residues. CDR1 and CDR2 (germline): SGHRS, YFSETQ. The CDR3 reads CASSERGGSGYGYTF. The CDR3 bases are TGCGCCAGCAGCGAAAGAGGGGGCTCTGGCTATGGCTACACCTTC.

J is TRBJ2-1 and V is TRBV20-1; D tentatively fits TRBD1 or TRBD2 (6 bases each). The CDR3 is 11 residues long. Per the germline V gene, CDR1 is DFQATT and CDR2 is SNEGSKA (reference sequence). The V and J ends lost 6 bases and 10 bases respectively, with 13 bases between them. The DNA for the CDR3 is TGCAGTGCGTACGGGGGCGAGGAGCAGTTCTTC. Protein product: CSAYGGEEQFF.

This sequence joins TRBV3-1 (or the pseudogene TRBV3-2) and TRBJ1-1; no firm D call. CDR1 is LGHDT and CDR2 is YNNKEL in the germline V gene (reference sequence). V shed 4 bases and J shed 0 bases, with 3 bases lying between them. The CDR3 sequence is 12 residues long. The chain's CDR3 is CASSRMNTEAFF. The CDR3 region has the DNA TGTGCCAGCAGCCGAATGAACACTGAAGCTTTCTTT.

The CDR3 sequence is CASSGDSGAYGYTF. CDR3 in DNA: TGCGCCAGCAGCGGGGACAGCGGGGCTTATGGCTACACCTTC. The V and J genes are TRBV5-1 and TRBJ1-2; TRBD1 agrees at 7 bases. The CDR3 spans 14 residues. Germline loops: CDR1 SGHRS, CDR2 YFSETQ. The junction had 8 bases not matched to a gene; V was cut back by 4 bases and J by 5 bases.

The chain joins TRBV5-1 to TRBJ2-7; 11 bases line up with TRBD2. Per the germline V gene, CDR1 is SGHRS and CDR2 is YFSETQ. The CDR3 is made up of 17 amino acids. V lost 2 bases and J lost 2; bases outside the gene matches: 9. The CDR3 DNA reads TGCGCCAGCAGCTTCGGTCTAGCGGGGGGACAAGCCTACGAGCAGTACTTC. Encoded protein: CASSFGLAGGQAYEQYF.

The chain links TRBV6-4 to TRBJ1-2, with 9 bases that match TRBD1. Germline V gives CDR1 MRHNA, CDR2 SNTAGT. With 5 bases clipped from V and 5 bases from J, the junction kept 9 bases outside the gene matches. The CDR3 runs 15 residues. This chain's CDR3 is CASSPQTGGGYGYTF. CDR3 nucleotides: TGTGCCAGCAGTCCCCAGACAGGGGGAGGATATGGCTACACCTTC.